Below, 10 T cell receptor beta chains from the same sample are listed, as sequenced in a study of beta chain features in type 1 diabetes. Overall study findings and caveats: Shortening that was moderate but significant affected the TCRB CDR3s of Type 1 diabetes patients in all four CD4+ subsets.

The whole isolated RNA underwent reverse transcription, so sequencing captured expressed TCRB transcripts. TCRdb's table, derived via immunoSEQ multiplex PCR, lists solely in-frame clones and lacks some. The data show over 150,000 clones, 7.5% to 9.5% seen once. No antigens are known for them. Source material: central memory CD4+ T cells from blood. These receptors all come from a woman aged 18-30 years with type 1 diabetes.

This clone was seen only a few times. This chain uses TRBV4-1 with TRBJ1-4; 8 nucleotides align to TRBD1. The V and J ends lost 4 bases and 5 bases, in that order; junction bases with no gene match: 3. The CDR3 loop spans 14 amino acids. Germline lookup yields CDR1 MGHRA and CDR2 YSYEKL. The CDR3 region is CASSPGTGNEKLFF. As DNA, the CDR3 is TGCGCCAGCAGCCCGGGGACAGGCAATGAAAAACTGTTTTTT.

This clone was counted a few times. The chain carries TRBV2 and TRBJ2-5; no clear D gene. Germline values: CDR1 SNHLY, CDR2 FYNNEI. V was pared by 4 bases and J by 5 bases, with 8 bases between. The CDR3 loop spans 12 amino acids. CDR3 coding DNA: TGTGCCAGCAGTGGTTTCCGGGAGACCCAGTACTTC. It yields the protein CASSGFRETQYF.

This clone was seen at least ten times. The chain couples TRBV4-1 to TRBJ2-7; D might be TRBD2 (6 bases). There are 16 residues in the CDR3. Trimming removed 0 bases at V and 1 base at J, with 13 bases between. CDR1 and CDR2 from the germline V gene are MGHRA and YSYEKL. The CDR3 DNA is TGCGCCAGCAGCCAAGAGGCTAGCGCTAGATCCTACGAGCAGTACTTC. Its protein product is CASSQEASARSYEQYF.

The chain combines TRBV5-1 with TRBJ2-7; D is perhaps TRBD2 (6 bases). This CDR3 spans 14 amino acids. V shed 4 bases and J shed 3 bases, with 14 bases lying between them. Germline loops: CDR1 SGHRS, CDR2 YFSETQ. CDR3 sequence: CASSPEVSGYEQYF. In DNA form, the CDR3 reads TGCGCCAGCAGCCCAGAGGTTAGCGGCTACGAGCAGTACTTC.

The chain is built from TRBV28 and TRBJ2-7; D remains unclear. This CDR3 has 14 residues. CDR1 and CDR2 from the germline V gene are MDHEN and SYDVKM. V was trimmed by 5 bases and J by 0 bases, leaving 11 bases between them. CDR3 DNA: TGTGCCAGCAGTCCCACGACTCTCTCCTACGAGCAGTACTTC. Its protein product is CASSPTTLSYEQYF. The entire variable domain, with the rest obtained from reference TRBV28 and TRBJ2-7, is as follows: DVKVTQSSRYLVKRTGEKVFLECVQDMDHENMFWYRQDPGLGLRLIYFSYDVKMKEKGDIPEGYSVSREKKERFSLILESASTNQTSMYLCASSPTTLSYEQYFGPGTRLTVT.

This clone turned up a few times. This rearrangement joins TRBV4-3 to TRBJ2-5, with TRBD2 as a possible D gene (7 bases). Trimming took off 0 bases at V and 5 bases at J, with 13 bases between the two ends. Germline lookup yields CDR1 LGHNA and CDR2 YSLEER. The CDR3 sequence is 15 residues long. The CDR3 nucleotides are TGCGCCAGCAGCCAAGACCGGGGGGCATGGGAGACCCAGTACTTC. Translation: CASSQDRGAWETQYF.

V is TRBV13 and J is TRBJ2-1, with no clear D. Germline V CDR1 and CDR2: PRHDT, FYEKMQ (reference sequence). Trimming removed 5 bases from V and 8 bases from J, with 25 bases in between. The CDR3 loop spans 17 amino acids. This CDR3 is CASSASARLLYSDEQFF. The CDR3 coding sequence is TGTGCCAGCAGCGCAAGTGCACGACTCTTATACTCGGATGAGCAGTTCTTC.

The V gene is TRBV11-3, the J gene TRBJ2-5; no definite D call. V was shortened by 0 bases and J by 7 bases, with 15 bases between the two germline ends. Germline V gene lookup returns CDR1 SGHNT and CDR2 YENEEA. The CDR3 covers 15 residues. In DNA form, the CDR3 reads TGTGCCAGCAGCTTAGAGATCCGTCGGTTCGGGACCCAGTACTTC. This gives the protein CASSLEIRRFGTQYF.

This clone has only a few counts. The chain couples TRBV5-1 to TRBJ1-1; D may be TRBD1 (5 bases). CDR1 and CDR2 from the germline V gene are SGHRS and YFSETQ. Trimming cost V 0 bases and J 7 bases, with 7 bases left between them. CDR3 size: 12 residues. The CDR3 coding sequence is TGCGCCAGCAGCTTGGAGGGGTATGAAGCTTTCTTT. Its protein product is CASSLEGYEAFF.

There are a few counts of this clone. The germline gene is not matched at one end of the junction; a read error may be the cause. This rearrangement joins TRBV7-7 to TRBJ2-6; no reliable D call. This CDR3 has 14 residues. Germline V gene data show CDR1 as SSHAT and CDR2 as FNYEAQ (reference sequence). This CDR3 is CASSSSPGANVLTF. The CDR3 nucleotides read TGTGCTAGCAGCTCTAGTCCTGGGGCCAACGTCCTGACTTTC.